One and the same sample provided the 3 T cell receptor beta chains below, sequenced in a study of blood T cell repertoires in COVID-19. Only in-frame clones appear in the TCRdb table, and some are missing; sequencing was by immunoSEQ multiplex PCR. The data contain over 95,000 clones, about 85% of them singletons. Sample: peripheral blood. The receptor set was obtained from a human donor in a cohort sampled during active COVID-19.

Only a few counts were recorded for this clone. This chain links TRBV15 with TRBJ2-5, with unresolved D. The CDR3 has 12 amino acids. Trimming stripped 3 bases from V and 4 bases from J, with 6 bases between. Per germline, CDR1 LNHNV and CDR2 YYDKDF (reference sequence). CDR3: CATSSRGETQYF. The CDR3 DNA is TGTGCCACCAGCAGTCGCGGAGAGACCCAGTACTTC.

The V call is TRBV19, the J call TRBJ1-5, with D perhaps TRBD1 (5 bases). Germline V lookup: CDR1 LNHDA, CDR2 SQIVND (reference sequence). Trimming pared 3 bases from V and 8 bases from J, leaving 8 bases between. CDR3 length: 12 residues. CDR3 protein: CASSIRGEPQHF. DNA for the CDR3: TGTGCCAGTAGTATCCGGGGGGAGCCCCAGCATTTT.

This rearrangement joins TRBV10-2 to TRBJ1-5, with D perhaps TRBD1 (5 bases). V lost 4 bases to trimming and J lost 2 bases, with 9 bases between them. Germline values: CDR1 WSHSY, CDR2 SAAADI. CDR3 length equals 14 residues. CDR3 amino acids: CASSVGGGNQPQHF. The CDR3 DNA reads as TGCGCCAGCAGTGTTGGGGGGGGCAATCAGCCCCAGCATTTT.